These 8 T cell receptor beta chains were sequenced from one sample in a study of cytomegalovirus exposure and HLA in healthy donors. The assay was immunoSEQ multiplex PCR, and TCRdb's table has in-frame clones only and misses some. The data contain about 160,000 clones, approximately 90% of them singletons. The material sequenced was PBMCs. The receptor source for this set is a man between 18 and 29 years old in good health and CMV-seronegative.

V and J are TRBV4-2 and TRBJ2-2, with TRBD2 matching 9 bases. The CDR3 spans 16 residues. Trimming removed 0 bases from V and 7 bases from J; junction bases left unmatched: 6. The germline V gene has CDR1 LGHNA and CDR2 YNFKEQ. The CDR3 DNA reads TGTGCCAGCAGCCAAGATCTAGCGGGGACGAACGGGGAGCTGTTTTTT. As protein: CASSQDLAGTNGELFF.

The chain recombines TRBV5-1 with TRBJ1-1; D gene ambiguous. Germline V gene data show CDR1 as SGHRS and CDR2 as YFSETQ. V lost 4 bases, J lost 1 base, and 20 bases lay in between. The CDR3 totals 17 residues. The CDR3 nucleotides are TGCGCCAGCAGCCTTGGTAATGGGCTGCGCGCGAACACTGAAGCTTTCTTT. Amino acid sequence: CASSLGNGLRANTEAFF.

J is TRBJ1-2 and V is TRBV5-4; D is unresolved. Germline V gene data show CDR1 as SGHNT and CDR2 as YYREEE (reference sequence). V was pared by 2 bases and J by 6 bases, with 20 bases between. This CDR3 contains 16 residues. Here the CDR3 DNA reads TGTGCCAGCAGCTTTGTCGGTCGGGAACAGCTAGATGGCTACACCTTC. Its translation: CASSFVGREQLDGYTF.

The chain carries TRBV7-8 and TRBJ2-7, with a possible D match to TRBD2 (5 bases). The V gene lost 2 bases and the J gene lost 5 bases, with 16 bases spanning the gap. The germline V gene has CDR1 SGHVS and CDR2 FQNEAQ. The CDR3 loop spans 15 amino acids. The CDR3 reads CASSLSARRFDEQYF. The DNA of the CDR3 is TGTGCCAGCAGCTTATCTGCGAGGAGGTTCGACGAGCAGTACTTC. Using reference TRBV7-8 and TRBJ2-7 for the parts outside the CDR3, the full variable domain is GAGVSQSPRYKVAKRGQDVALRCDPISGHVSLFWYQQALGQGPEFLTYFQNEAQLDKSGLPSDRFFAERPEGSVSTLKIQRTQQEDSAVYLCASSLSARRFDEQYFGPGTRLTVT.

V gene TRBV7-9 combines with J gene TRBJ2-3, with 10 nucleotides matching TRBD2. Germline-derived CDR1 and CDR2 are SEHNR and FQNEAQ (reference sequence). The CDR3 contains 16 residues. Trimming removed 5 bases from V and 3 bases from J; junction bases left unmatched: 8. This chain's CDR3 is CASSSPGLAPTDTQYF. CDR3 DNA: TGTGCCAGCAGCAGTCCGGGACTAGCGCCAACAGATACGCAGTATTTT.

The rearrangement joins TRBV27 to TRBJ2-7; D uncertain. The germline gives CDR1 MNHEY, CDR2 SMNVEV (reference sequence). V lost 6 bases to trimming and J lost 7 bases, with 19 bases between them. CDR3 length equals 14 residues. DNA of the CDR3: TGTGCCAGCAGCTTCACCGTAGAGACTGGGGAGCAGTACTTC. Residues: CASSFTVETGEQYF.

The J gene is TRBJ1-1, the V gene TRBV25-1; 7 nucleotides align to TRBD1. The CDR3 is made up of 14 amino acids. V dropped 5 bases and J dropped 1; count of bases not matched to a gene: 4. Germline V CDR1 and CDR2: MGHDK, SYGVNS. The CDR3 sequence: CASSLRQGNTEAFF. In DNA, the CDR3 is TGTGCCAGCAGTCTGAGACAGGGGAACACTGAAGCTTTCTTT.

The V and J genes are TRBV5-1 and TRBJ1-1; TRBD1 agrees at 9 bases. This CDR3 is 16 amino acids long. J lost 1 base, V lost 3 bases, and 7 bases had no gene match. Germline V gives CDR1 SGHRS, CDR2 YFSETQ. CDR3 DNA sequence: TGCGCCAGCAGCTGGACAGGGGTGATGAGGAACACTGAAGCTTTCTTT. Translated, it gives CASSWTGVMRNTEAFF.